The entry below describes one T cell receptor beta chain. PCR was performed using 60 Vbeta and 13 Jbeta primers. Repertoires were generated with immunoSEQ multiplex PCR, while TCRdb's copy carries only in-frame clones and drops some. This table holds 100,000 to 150,000 clones, about 85% found once. This CDR3 contains 17 residues. Trimming took 3 bases from V and 2 from J; bases not matched to a gene: 9. The V gene's germline CDR1 is LNHDA and CDR2 SQIVND (reference sequence). This sample is drawn from a study of cytomegalovirus exposure and HLA in healthy donors. The receptor's source is a boy aged 5-17 years in good health and CMV-seronegative. The rearrangement uses TRBV19 and TRBJ2-7, with 11 bases that match TRBD2. The source material was PBMCs. CDR3 region: CASSMRLAGRFPYEQYF. DNA for the CDR3: TGTGCCAGTAGTATGAGACTAGCGGGACGATTTCCCTACGAGCAGTACTTC.